This T cell receptor (beta chain) came from a study of STAT5B mutations in CD4+ large granular lymphocyte leukemia. CDR1 is SGHTA, CDR2 FQGNSA, per germline. Trimming pared 3 bases from V and 2 bases from J, leaving 7 bases between. The CDR3 sequence is 13 residues long. Notes on the study in general: Top patient clones used TRBV06 genes more often: 8/27 versus 2/35 in controls.

Only in-frame clones appear in the TCRdb table, and some are missing; sequencing was by immunoSEQ multiplex PCR. The table shows tens of thousands of clones, with around 85% occurring only once. To note about this clone: Its antigen remains unknown.

J is TRBJ1-2 and V is TRBV7-2; no firm D call. The receptor comes from a human donor in good health. The sample taken for sequencing was CD4+ T cells from blood buffy coats. The CDR3 region is CASSLGLNYGYTF. CDR3 DNA: TGTGCCAGCAGCTTGGGGTTGAACTATGGCTACACCTTC.